This T cell receptor beta chain was sequenced in a study of cytomegalovirus exposure and HLA in healthy donors. On the study more broadly: One earlier analysis, a look at around 170 million T cells, found about 110 million unique TCR beta sequences.

Both 60 Vbeta primers and 13 Jbeta primers went into the PCR. Measured with immunoSEQ multiplex PCR; TCRdb has only the in-frame clones, and not every one. This sample has approximately 170,000 clones, with 81% found just once. Turning to this clone: Its specificity is unknown.

V dropped 2 bases and J dropped 8; count of bases not matched to a gene: 14. The length of the CDR3 is 16 residues. Germline V gene lookup returns CDR1 MNHNY and CDR2 SVGAGI (reference sequence). Study-level findings and limits: Through in vitro validation, a few CMV-associated chains were shown to be specific for CMV antigens. A few V segments could not be told apart, such as TRBV6-2 and TRBV6-3, and were left out.

Input material: PBMCs. The clonotype comes from a man aged 45-65 years in good health and CMV-seropositive. The V gene is TRBV6-6, the J gene TRBJ1-2; TRBD1 aligns across 7 bases. Here the CDR3 DNA reads TGTGCCAGCAGTTACCGGGGACAGCCCCTCCAAGAGGGCTACACCTTC. Its protein product is CASSYRGQPLQEGYTF.